This T cell receptor (beta chain) was identified in a study of blood T cell repertoires in COVID-19. Study details: The origin of the acute and convalescent COVID-19 samples was the United States, Italy and Spain.

Trimming cost V 0 bases and J 2 bases, with 8 bases left between them. CDR3 length: 14 amino acids. The germline V gene has CDR1 GTSNPN and CDR2 SVGIG (reference sequence). TCRdb's copy holds only in-frame clones and misses some; the assay was immunoSEQ multiplex PCR. This sample yields 90,000 to 100,000 clones, of which 87% are seen a single time; approximately 15% belongs to the top ten. V usage is TRBV30 and J usage is TRBJ2-4; no clear D gene. The sequencing input was peripheral blood. The source is a human donor in a cohort sampled during active COVID-19. The DNA of the CDR3 is TGTGCCTGGAGTGTAGTGGCTTCCAAAAACATTCAGTACTTC. Protein product: CAWSVVASKNIQYF. Together with reference TRBV30 and TRBJ2-4, the CDR3 gives the full variable domain: SQTIHQWPATLVQPVGSPLSLECTVEGTSNPNLYWYRQAAGRGLQLLFYSVGIGQISSEVPQNLSASRPQDRQFILSSKKLLLSDSGFYLCAWSVVASKNIQYFGAGTRLSVL.